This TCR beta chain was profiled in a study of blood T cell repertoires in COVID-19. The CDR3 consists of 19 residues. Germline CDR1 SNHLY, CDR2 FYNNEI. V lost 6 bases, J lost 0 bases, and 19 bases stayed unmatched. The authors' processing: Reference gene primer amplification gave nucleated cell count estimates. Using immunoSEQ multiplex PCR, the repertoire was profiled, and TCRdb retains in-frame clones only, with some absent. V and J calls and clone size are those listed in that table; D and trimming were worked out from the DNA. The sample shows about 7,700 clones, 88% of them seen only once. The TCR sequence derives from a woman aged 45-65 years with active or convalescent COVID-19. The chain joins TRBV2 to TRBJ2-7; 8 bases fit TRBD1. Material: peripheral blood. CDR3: CASSYPDRGRVLLSYEQYF. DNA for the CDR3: TGTGCCAGCAGCTATCCTGACAGGGGACGGGTCCTCCTCTCCTACGAGCAGTACTTC. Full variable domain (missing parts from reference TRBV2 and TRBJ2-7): EPEVTQTPSHQVTQMGQEVILRCVPISNHLYFYWYRQILGQKVEFLVSFYNNEISEKSEIFDDQFSVERPDGSNFTLKIRSTKLEDSAMYFCASSYPDRGRVLLSYEQYFGPGTRLTVT.